This TCR beta chain was recovered during a study of blood T cell repertoires in COVID-19 (dated by TCRdb to 2018 to 2021). Some background on the complete study: Samples from collaborators originated in the United States, Italy and Spain and spanned both the acute and convalescent phases of COVID-19. The repertoires were released in a freely available public database meant as a resource for research on the immune response to SARS-CoV-2. Nearly every sample came with metadata listing a de-identified subject ID, COVID-19 status, age in years and sex. Where available, HLA class I and class II types were taken from metadata supplied by the sample provider and were not determined by assay-based typing. The samples were drawn from two sources: the first 160 participants of the ongoing ImmuneRACE study, and some 1,300 subjects contributed by 6 global collaborators. Deeply sampled blood TCRbeta repertoires from subjects exposed to, actively infected with, or recovered from COVID-19 were included in the dataset. The material from the prospective study consisted of cDNA or gDNA derived from T cells, B-cell-depleted T cells, or PBMCs.

Results the study describes overall, beyond this receptor: The quantity of clinical and demographic metadata differed by source and by participant and was supplied without curation.

Only a few counts were recorded for this clone. This receptor's antigen is unknown. No quality values exist for individual bases; no much larger clone is one base distant. CDR1 and CDR2, looked up from the germline V gene, are SGDLS and YYNGEE. From cysteine to phenylalanine, the CDR3 is 16 amino acids long. Of all the DNA, just the CDR3 is kept, 48 bases in frame from base 1. The V end gives up 4 bases and the J end 4 bases, leaving 7 bases in the junction not matched to a gene. TCRbeta CDR3 regions were amplified from genomic DNA using the immunoSEQ Assay, a bias-controlled multiplex PCR. The paper's data handling went like this. The number of nucleated cells in each sample was estimated from the amplification of reference gene primers within the assay. Sequence reads were collapsed and filtered to measure the absolute abundance of every unique TCRbeta CDR3 rearrangement. For each sample, productive Simpson clonality was calculated as the square root of Simpson's diversity index over productive rearrangements. TCRdb mirrors the immuneACCESS table, restricted to in-frame sequences. Some clones are absent from its copies; in checked studies, under half trace to an unresolved V gene, and the reason for the others is unknown. The DNA was the basis for D and trimming; V, J and clone size are from that table. The sample includes 150,000 to 200,000 clones, with less than 85% observed a single time. Of the sample, about 3% is held by the ten largest clones.

Whole blood was collected in K2EDTA tubes by collaborating institutions according to the institutions' own protocols. Collaborator samples were shipped for TCRbeta analysis as frozen whole blood, isolated PBMCs, or DNA extracted from either sample type. The sequence came from a woman older than 75 with acute or convalescent COVID-19. Sequenced: peripheral blood. The rearrangement combines TRBV9 with TRBJ2-1, and TRBD2 aligns with 11 junction nucleotides. CDR3 region: CASSPSGRPFYNEQFF. The DNA sequence is TGTGCCAGCAGCCCTAGCGGGAGGCCCTTTTACAATGAGCAGTTCTTC.